A single sample gave rise to the 17 T cell receptor beta chains below, sequenced in a study of untreated major depressive disorder (dated by TCRdb to 2017 to 2018). Receptor amplification or capture employed the immunoSEQ multiplex PCR assay. Entries here come from immuneACCESS through TCRdb and include only in-frame sequences with V and J called. Some clones fail to appear in such tables; in the studies checked, an unresolved V gene covers under half of the shortfall, and the cause of the remainder is unknown. Within this sample are 15,000 to 25,000 clones, with about 85% of them counted one time only. The ten largest clones add up to approximately 0.82% of the sample. The sequenced sample consisted of CD4+ T cells from PBMCs. These receptor sequences come from a woman aged 30 to 39 in good health.

J is TRBJ1-2 and V is TRBV11-2; no clear D gene. Germline assignment: CDR1 SGHAT and CDR2 FQNNGV. V was shortened by 0 bases and J by 0 bases, with 8 bases between the two germline ends. This CDR3 contains 15 residues. The CDR3 loop is CASSLEAAANYGYTF. The CDR3 nucleotides are TGTGCCAGCAGCTTAGAAGCCGCGGCTAACTATGGCTACACCTTC.

This sequence joins TRBV2 and TRBJ1-1, with D possibly TRBD1 on 5 matching bases. The CDR3 runs 15 residues. V shed 2 bases and J shed 1 base, with 11 bases lying between them. Germline values: CDR1 SNHLY, CDR2 FYNNEI. The CDR3 here is CASSESRTTNTEAFF. CDR3 in DNA: TGTGCCAGCAGTGAATCAAGGACAACGAACACTGAAGCTTTCTTT.

This clone came up a few times. The chain links TRBV21-1 to TRBJ2-7; the table's D call, TRBD2, was not checked against the DNA. TRBV21-1 is an annotated pseudogene. The CDR3 contains 12 residues. Written as DNA, the CDR3 is TGTGCTAGGGCGGGAGGCCCCTACGAGCAGTACTTC. Amino acids: CARAGGPYEQYF.

This clone was observed once. The chain is built from TRBV30 and TRBJ2-6; D uncertain. The germline gives CDR1 GTSNPN, CDR2 SVGIG (reference sequence). The CDR3 sequence is 15 residues long. Trimming shortened V by 3 bases and J by 0 bases, and 9 bases separated the two germline ends. This chain's CDR3 is CAWRGISSGANVLTF. DNA of the CDR3: TGTGCCTGGAGGGGGATCAGCTCTGGGGCCAACGTCCTGACTTTC.

The gene calls are TRBV28 and TRBJ2-2, with TRBD1 matching 9 bases. The CDR3 contains 15 residues. V lost 6 bases, J lost 3 bases, and 5 bases stayed unmatched. CDR1 and CDR2 from the germline V gene are MDHEN and SYDVKM. CDR3 in DNA: TGTGCCAGCAGAGGACAGGGGAGGGACACCGGGGAGCTGTTTTTT. Translated, it gives CASRGQGRDTGELFF.

This chain connects TRBV9 to TRBJ2-1; 15 bases line up with TRBD2. The germline gives CDR1 SGDLS, CDR2 YYNGEE. V trimming: 5 bases; J trimming: 0 bases; junction bases outside the gene matches: 6. The CDR3 is 18 residues long. In DNA, the CDR3 is TGTGCCAGCAGGGGGACTAGCGGGAGGTATTACTCCTACAATGAGCAGTTCTTC. This sequence encodes CASRGTSGRYYSYNEQFF.

This chain connects TRBV29-1 to TRBJ2-1; D tentatively reads TRBD1 or TRBD2 (5 bases each). Trimming removed 4 bases at V and 2 bases at J, with 6 bases between. This CDR3 region has 12 residues. The germline V gene encodes CDR1 SQVTM and CDR2 ANQGSEA. CDR3 sequence reads: CSVGGTYNEQFF. In DNA form, the CDR3 reads TGCAGCGTTGGGGGGACCTACAATGAGCAGTTCTTC.

The rearrangement links TRBV19 to TRBJ1-4, with a possible D match to TRBD1 (5 bases). CDR1 and CDR2 (germline): LNHDA, SQIVND (reference sequence). The CDR3 length is 17 residues. V was pared by 3 bases and J by 3 bases, with 17 bases between. CDR3 in amino acids: CASSIIGAKSANEKLFF. DNA for the CDR3: TGTGCCAGTAGTATCATCGGGGCCAAAAGTGCTAATGAAAAACTGTTTTTT.

V and J are TRBV6-1 and TRBJ1-2; D unresolved. CDR1 and CDR2 from the germline V gene are MNHNS and SASEGT. V was clipped by 4 bases and J by 6 bases, with 15 bases between them. The CDR3 is 14 residues long. In DNA, the CDR3 is TGTGCCAGCAGTGCTGATTTTGGACGTGATGGCTACACCTTC. It codes for CASSADFGRDGYTF.

The rearrangement uses TRBV19 and TRBJ2-5, with 8 bases fitting TRBD1. Per the germline V gene, CDR1 is LNHDA and CDR2 is SQIVND (reference sequence). There are 14 residues in the CDR3. Trimming removed 4 bases from V and 3 bases from J; junction bases left unmatched: 4. The CDR3 spells CASSTMDREETQYF. Here the CDR3 DNA reads TGTGCCAGTAGTACGATGGACAGGGAAGAGACCCAGTACTTC.

The chain has TRBV19 and TRBJ2-7, with D possibly TRBD2 on 6 matching bases. V lost 5 bases and J lost 5, with 16 bases in between. CDR1 LNHDA and CDR2 SQIVND come from the germline V gene (reference sequence). The CDR3 extends over 14 amino acids. The CDR3 coding sequence is TGTGCCAGTAGTCGCTCCCCGGGGGTCAACGAGCAGTACTTC. Protein sequence: CASSRSPGVNEQYF.

The chain links TRBV7-3 to TRBJ2-5, with no clear D. Per the germline V gene, CDR1 is SGHTA and CDR2 is FQGTGA. Trimming took 5 bases from V and 5 from J, leaving 12 bases between them. The CDR3 spans 13 residues. CDR3 region: CASSLSSGETQYF. CDR3 nucleotide sequence: TGTGCCAGCAGCCTGTCTAGTGGGGAGACCCAGTACTTC.

This clone was observed a single time. This CDR3 is CASSPTSSYEQYF. The CDR3 coding sequence is TGTGCCAGCTCACCAACTAGCAGTTACGAGCAGTACTTC. The rearrangement links TRBV18 to TRBJ2-7; D may be TRBD2 (6 bases). V was pared by 2 bases and J by 4 bases, with 9 bases between. CDR3 length: 13 amino acids. The germline gives CDR1 KGHSH, CDR2 LQKENI. Drawing the rest from reference TRBV18 and TRBJ2-7, the complete variable domain is NAGVMQNPRHLVRRRGQEARLRCSPMKGHSHVYWYRQLPEEGLKFMVYLQKENIIDESGMPKERFSAEFPKEGPSILRIQQVVRGDSAAYFCASSPTSSYEQYFGPGTRLTVT.

V is TRBV15 and J is TRBJ2-1; D not resolved. Germline values: CDR1 LNHNV, CDR2 YYDKDF (reference sequence). This CDR3 comprises 15 residues. V was clipped by 0 bases and J by 5 bases, with 11 bases between them. The CDR3 nucleotides are TGTGCCACCAGCAGAGATTACGCTAGGGACAATGAGCAGTTCTTC. Translation: CATSRDYARDNEQFF. The full variable domain, its missing parts supplied by reference TRBV15 and TRBJ2-1, is DAMVIQNPRYQVTQFGKPVTLSCSQTLNHNVMYWYQQKSSQAPKLLFHYYDKDFNNEADTPDNFQSRRPNTSFCFLDIRSPGLGDTAMYLCATSRDYARDNEQFFGPGTRLTVL.

This clone is a singleton in its sample. The chain links TRBV28 to TRBJ2-2; D unclear. The V end lost 2 bases, the J end lost 12 bases, and 13 bases lay between the germline ends. The germline V gene encodes CDR1 MDHEN and CDR2 SYDVKM. CDR3 length: 13 amino acids. The CDR3 is CASSLQKKVQLFF. CDR3 nucleotides: TGTGCCAGCAGTTTACAGAAGAAGGTGCAGCTGTTTTTT.

The DNA for the CDR3 is TGTGCCAGCAGCAAAACCGCAGGGGCAAATGAGCAGTTCTTC. Translation gives CASSKTAGANEQFF. V usage is TRBV7-3 and J usage is TRBJ2-1; D is possibly TRBD1 (6 bases). CDR1 is SGHTA, CDR2 FQGTGA, per germline. This CDR3 spans 14 amino acids. V lost 5 bases and J 7 bases, leaving 15 bases between the germline ends.

The chain employs TRBV7-6 and TRBJ1-1; D remains unclear. V was shortened by 5 bases and J by 0 bases, with 7 bases between the two germline ends. The CDR3 covers 13 residues. Per the germline V gene, CDR1 is SGHVS and CDR2 is FNYEAQ. CDR3 region: CASSGRMNTEAFF. As DNA, the CDR3 is TGTGCCAGCAGCGGACGGATGAACACTGAAGCTTTCTTT.